Below, 31 T cell receptor beta chains from the same sample are listed, as sequenced in a study of blood T cell repertoires in COVID-19. Clones were sequenced by immunoSEQ multiplex PCR, and TCRdb holds only the in-frame ones, with some missing. The sample has about 120,000 clones, about 79% seen once; the top ten hold roughly 4.3%. Sequenced sample: peripheral blood. All receptors come from a woman older than 75 with acute or convalescent COVID-19.

This clone is a singleton in its sample. The chain links TRBV4-1 to TRBJ2-3; a possible D gene is TRBD2 (5 bases). V lost 3 bases, J lost 5 bases, and 12 bases lay in between. CDR3 length: 14 amino acids. Germline V gene data show CDR1 as MGHRA and CDR2 as YSYEKL. The CDR3 DNA reads as TGCGCCAGCAGCCAGGTCCTAGCTCTAGATACGCAGTATTTT. It translates to CASSQVLALDTQYF.

The chain couples TRBV15 to TRBJ2-1, with 10 bases fitting TRBD2. This CDR3 is 15 amino acids long. J was trimmed by 7 bases and V by 8 bases; bases with no gene match: 11. The germline CDR1 and CDR2 sequences are LNHNV and YYDKDF (reference sequence). The CDR3 DNA reads TGTGCCACCGGGACCGGGACTAGCGCTTTGAATGAGCAGTTCTTC. Encoded protein: CATGTGTSALNEQFF.

The chain combines TRBV5-4 with TRBJ2-2; TRBD1 might be the D (6 bases). V shed 4 bases and J shed 6 bases, with 16 bases lying between them. Germline V CDR1 and CDR2: SGHNT, YYREEE (reference sequence). The CDR3 loop spans 15 amino acids. CDR3 in DNA: TGTGCCAGCAGCCCACAGGGAACTAGGCCCGGGGAGCTGTTTTTT. Translation: CASSPQGTRPGELFF.

This chain connects TRBV10-3 to TRBJ2-6, with D unresolved. The CDR3 covers 18 residues. V was cut by 0 bases and J by 0 bases, with 12 bases left in between. Germline V gene data show CDR1 as ENHRY and CDR2 as SYGVKD. The CDR3 here is CAISESGIRNSGANVLTF. CDR3 nucleotides: TGTGCCATCAGTGAGTCGGGCATCCGAAACTCTGGGGCCAACGTCCTGACTTTC.

The CDR3 region has the DNA TGTGCCCTCGGACAGGGGAAAGGCACCGGGGAGCTGTTTTTT. This codes for CALGQGKGTGELFF. The chain is built from TRBV30 and TRBJ2-2; TRBD1 matches 9 bases. The CDR3 is 14 residues long. Germline loops: CDR1 GTSNPN, CDR2 SVGIG (reference sequence). V trimming: 8 bases; J trimming: 4 bases; junction bases outside the gene matches: 8.

The chain couples TRBV9 to TRBJ2-3; the D gene is possibly TRBD1 (5 bases). V was clipped by 1 base and J by 5 bases, with 11 bases between them. The germline V gene encodes CDR1 SGDLS and CDR2 YYNGEE. The CDR3 sequence is 14 residues long. The CDR3: CASSVIGVGDTQYF. The CDR3 DNA is TGTGCCAGCAGCGTAATAGGGGTTGGAGATACGCAGTATTTT. The full variable domain, rest sourced from reference TRBV9 and TRBJ2-3, is DSGVTQTPKHLITATGQRVTLRCSPRSGDLSVYWYQQSLDQGLQFLIQYYNGEERAKGNILERFSAQQFPDLHSELNLSSLELGDSALYFCASSVIGVGDTQYFGPGTRLTVL.

Comments on this clone: Distinct nucleotide sequences in the sample also encode this CDR3. CDR3 in amino acids: CASSGQGYEQYF. In DNA, the CDR3 is TGTGCCAGTAGTGGACAGGGTTACGAGCAGTACTTC. This chain joins TRBV19 and TRBJ2-7; 8 bases fit TRBD1. The V and J ends lost 5 bases and 4 bases, in that order; junction bases with no gene match: 1. The CDR3 runs to 12 residues. Germline V gives CDR1 LNHDA, CDR2 SQIVND (reference sequence). Together with reference TRBV19 and TRBJ2-7, the CDR3 gives the full variable domain: DGGITQSPKYLFRKEGQNVTLSCEQNLNHDAMYWYRQDPGQGLRLIYYSQIVNDFQKGDIAEGYSVSREKKESFPLTVTSAQKNPTAFYLCASSGQGYEQYFGPGTRLTVT.

The genes are TRBV7-3 and TRBJ2-7, with 8 bases identical to TRBD1. Germline V gives CDR1 SGHTA, CDR2 FQGTGA. After removal of 4 bases from V and 4 bases from J, the junction contained 3 bases not matched to a gene. CDR3 size: 13 residues. CDR3 nucleotide sequence: TGTGCCAGCAGCTCCGACAGGGGTTACGAGCAGTACTTC. Translation: CASSSDRGYEQYF.

A few counts support this clone. Here the CDR3 DNA reads TGTGCCAGCAGCTTAGGTAGCGGCACCGGGGAGCTGTTTTTT. As protein: CASSLGSGTGELFF. This chain connects TRBV7-2 to TRBJ2-2; possibly TRBD2 for D (6 bases). The V end was cut by 1 base, the J end by 4 bases, with 7 bases between. The length of the CDR3 is 14 residues. Looked up from germline, CDR1 is SGHTA and CDR2 is FQGNSA.

In its sample, this clone was seen once. The chain has TRBV28 and TRBJ2-7; TRBD2 aligns across 9 bases. This CDR3 has 16 amino acids. From germline, CDR1 is MDHEN and CDR2 SYDVKM. With V trimmed by 6 bases and J by 4 bases, 13 bases remained unmatched. The CDR3 DNA is TGTGCCAGCAGCTCCGGGACTAGCTCGGGTCATTACGAGCAGTACTTC. It codes for CASSSGTSSGHYEQYF.

V gene TRBV7-6 combines with J gene TRBJ1-6; 7 nucleotides line up with TRBD1. CDR1 is SGHVS, CDR2 FNYEAQ, per germline. The CDR3 has 14 residues. Trimming cost V 5 bases and J 7 bases; bases outside gene matches: 5. The CDR3 nucleotides are TGTGCCAGCAGCCCAGGGACAGAGAATTCACCCCTCCACTTT. This encodes CASSPGTENSPLHF.

This sequence joins TRBV12-3 or TRBV12-4 and TRBJ1-1, with 7 positions matching TRBD1. This CDR3 region has 12 residues. V dropped 6 bases and J dropped 4; count of bases not matched to a gene: 2. The DNA for the CDR3 is TGTGCCAGCAGCCGACAGGGCACTGAAGCTTTCTTT. Amino acid sequence: CASSRQGTEAFF.

The gene calls are TRBV4-3 and TRBJ2-7; D not resolved. CDR1 is LGHNA, CDR2 YSLEER, per germline. This CDR3 spans 15 amino acids. The V and J ends lost 0 bases and 2 bases respectively, with 11 bases between them. CDR3 DNA: TGCGCCAGCAGCCAAGAAATTGACGGAGCCTACGAGCAGTACTTC. Amino acid sequence: CASSQEIDGAYEQYF.

DNA of the CDR3: TGTGCCAGCAGCTTAGGGACTAGCGGCTCCTACAATGAGCAGTTCTTC. Amino acids: CASSLGTSGSYNEQFF. The V gene is TRBV11-2, the J gene TRBJ2-1, with 10 positions matching TRBD2. The germline CDR1 and CDR2 sequences are SGHAT and FQNNGV. With V trimmed by 1 base and J by 0 bases, 0 bases remained unmatched. The CDR3 has 16 residues.

The chain links TRBV3-1 (or the pseudogene TRBV3-2) to TRBJ1-1; D may be TRBD1 (5 bases). The CDR3 is made up of 14 amino acids. V lost 2 bases to trimming and J lost 5 bases, with 12 bases between them. CDR1 and CDR2 (germline): LGHDT, YNNKEL (reference sequence). The CDR3 loop reads CASSQSSGKTEAFF. The CDR3 coding sequence is TGTGCCAGCAGCCAATCTTCAGGGAAGACTGAAGCTTTCTTT.

The chain uses TRBV30 and TRBJ2-1, with a possible D match to TRBD2 (6 bases). Trimming removed 1 base from V and 2 bases from J, with 9 bases in between. The CDR3 is 14 residues long. Germline CDR1 reads GTSNPN; CDR2 reads SVGIG (reference sequence). CDR3 in amino acids: CAWSGDLPYNEQFF. CDR3 bases: TGTGCCTGGAGTGGGGACTTACCCTACAATGAGCAGTTCTTC.

The rearrangement uses TRBV9 and TRBJ2-1, with 7 bases matching TRBD2. The germline V gene encodes CDR1 SGDLS and CDR2 YYNGEE. Trimming took 1 base from V and 9 from J; bases not matched to a gene: 13. CDR3 length equals 16 residues. The CDR3 spells CASSVTSGVLNGEQFF. CDR3 DNA sequence: TGTGCCAGCAGCGTAACAAGCGGGGTTTTAAATGGTGAGCAGTTCTTC.

The chain uses TRBV30 and TRBJ2-3; 7 positions agree with TRBD2. The CDR3 spans 15 residues. V gave up 3 bases and J gave up 2 bases; unmatched junction bases: 8. The germline V gene encodes CDR1 GTSNPN and CDR2 SVGIG (reference sequence). The CDR3 bases are TGTGCCTGGAGGGGCGGGACTACTCACACAGATACGCAGTATTTT. Translating gives CAWRGGTTHTDTQYF.

The chain carries TRBV5-1 and TRBJ2-7; weak D call: TRBD1 (9 bases). CDR3 length: 14 amino acids. Germline CDR1 and CDR2: SGHRS and YFSETQ. The V end lost 4 bases, the J end lost 6 bases, and 17 bases lay between the germline ends. In DNA, the CDR3 is TGCGCCAGCAGCGTAGCGGGACAGGGAAGCGAGCAGTACTTC. Its protein product is CASSVAGQGSEQYF. Looking up the rest from reference TRBV5-1 and TRBJ2-7 gives the full variable domain: KAGVTQTPRYLIKTRGQQVTLSCSPISGHRSVSWYQQTPGQGLQFLFEYFSETQRNKGNFPGRFSGRQFSNSRSEMNVSTLELGDSALYLCASSVAGQGSEQYFGPGTRLTVT.

The chain employs TRBV19 and TRBJ2-3, with 11 nucleotides matching TRBD2. This CDR3 has 19 amino acids. Germline loops: CDR1 LNHDA, CDR2 SQIVND (reference sequence). V was pared by 0 bases and J by 2 bases, with 10 bases of the junction left unmatched. The CDR3 loop reads CASSIDGLAGGVFTDTQYF. CDR3 DNA: TGTGCCAGTAGTATAGATGGTCTAGCGGGGGGCGTGTTCACAGATACGCAGTATTTT.

The chain links TRBV11-2 to TRBJ2-2; 7 bases are shared with TRBD1. The CDR3 spans 16 residues. Per germline, CDR1 SGHAT and CDR2 FQNNGV. Trimming at V came to 4 bases and at J to 5 bases, leaving 10 bases not matched to a gene. The CDR3 sequence: CASSSLRQGPTGELFF. The CDR3 nucleotides read TGTGCCAGCAGCTCATTAAGACAGGGTCCGACCGGGGAGCTGTTTTTT.

The genes are TRBV7-2 and TRBJ2-5; 10 nucleotides match TRBD2. V was clipped by 6 bases and J by 4 bases; unmatched bases: 8. Germline values: CDR1 SGHTA, CDR2 FQGNSA. CDR3 length: 15 amino acids. In nucleotides, the CDR3 is TGTGCCAGCAGACTACTAGCGGGGCGGGGAGAGACCCAGTACTTC. Its protein product is CASRLLAGRGETQYF.

The gene calls are TRBV28 and TRBJ2-2, with 7 bases that match TRBD2. From germline, CDR1 is MDHEN and CDR2 SYDVKM. CDR3 size: 14 residues. The trim removed 5 bases at V and 7 bases at J, leaving 7 bases unmatched. CDR3 in DNA: TGTGCCAGCAGTACACCATTAGCGGGCGGGGAGCTGTTTTTT. This gives the protein CASSTPLAGGELFF.

This clone occurred a few times. The CDR3 DNA reads as TGTGCCAGCAGTCCCGGGAGGCGTGATAGCAATCAGCCCCAGCATTTT. This codes for CASSPGRRDSNQPQHF. The chain employs TRBV6-2 or TRBV6-3 and TRBJ1-5; D gene ambiguous. The CDR3 has 16 residues. V was clipped by 5 bases and J by 0 bases, with 14 bases between them. The germline V gene has CDR1 MNHEY and CDR2 SVGEGT.

This clone was recorded once. The chain couples TRBV6-4 to TRBJ2-1; 8 bases are a match to TRBD2. The CDR3 runs to 14 residues. Germline CDR1 MRHNA, CDR2 SNTAGT. Trimming took 5 bases from V and 8 from J; bases not matched to a gene: 8. The CDR3 is CASSKPAGVDEQFF. DNA for the CDR3: TGTGCCAGCAGTAAACCAGCGGGAGTGGATGAGCAGTTCTTC.

The chain combines TRBV25-1 with TRBJ2-5; 8 bases are shared with TRBD1. The V and J ends lost 5 bases and 2 bases, in that order; junction bases with no gene match: 10. CDR1 is MGHDK and CDR2 is SYGVNS in the germline V gene. This CDR3 has 16 residues. The CDR3, as DNA: TGTGCCAGCAGTAAGCAGGGGACAGGACGGCAAGAGACCCAGTACTTC. Its protein is CASSKQGTGRQETQYF.

This clone was seen more than once but under ten times. As DNA, the CDR3 is TGTGCCAGCAGTTCCCAGGGGGATGAAAAACTGTTTTTT. This codes for CASSSQGDEKLFF. This chain links TRBV27 with TRBJ1-4; 7 nucleotides align to TRBD1. After removal of 4 bases from V and 6 bases from J, the junction contained 2 bases not matched to a gene. This CDR3 contains 13 residues. Germline V lookup: CDR1 MNHEY, CDR2 SMNVEV (reference sequence).

V and J are TRBV7-2 and TRBJ1-1, with D possibly being TRBD1 (6 bases). Germline CDR1 SGHTA, CDR2 FQGNSA. The CDR3 extends over 14 amino acids. V lost 3 bases, J lost 3 bases, and 11 bases lay in between. CDR3 protein: CASSFIAGDTEAFF. In DNA form, the CDR3 reads TGTGCCAGCAGCTTTATTGCAGGGGACACTGAAGCTTTCTTT.

This clone was recorded a few times. The chain links TRBV6-6 to TRBJ2-7, with D perhaps matching TRBD1 (6 bases). Trimming took 8 bases from V and 0 from J, leaving 17 bases between them. This CDR3 comprises 15 residues. Germline CDR1 and CDR2: MNHNY and SVGAGI (reference sequence). The CDR3 loop is CASRSGTRSSYEQYF. As DNA, the CDR3 is TGTGCCAGCCGTTCCGGGACAAGGAGCTCCTACGAGCAGTACTTC.

J is TRBJ1-2 and V is TRBV19; no reliable D call. CDR1 is LNHDA and CDR2 is SQIVND in the germline V gene (reference sequence). This CDR3 region has 14 residues. V lost 5 bases and J lost 0, with 10 bases in between. CDR3 coding DNA: TGTGCCAGTAGTCTTCCCGCAGCTAACTATGGCTACACCTTC. Translating it yields CASSLPAANYGYTF.

The chain joins TRBV5-6 to TRBJ2-3; D gene uncertain. Germline V gene sequence: CDR1 SGHDT, CDR2 YYEEEE. The CDR3 spans 14 residues. Trimming pared 5 bases from V and 0 bases from J, leaving 10 bases between. DNA of the CDR3: TGTGCCAGCAGGCCGACAACTAGCACAGATACGCAGTATTTT. Translating it yields CASRPTTSTDTQYF.